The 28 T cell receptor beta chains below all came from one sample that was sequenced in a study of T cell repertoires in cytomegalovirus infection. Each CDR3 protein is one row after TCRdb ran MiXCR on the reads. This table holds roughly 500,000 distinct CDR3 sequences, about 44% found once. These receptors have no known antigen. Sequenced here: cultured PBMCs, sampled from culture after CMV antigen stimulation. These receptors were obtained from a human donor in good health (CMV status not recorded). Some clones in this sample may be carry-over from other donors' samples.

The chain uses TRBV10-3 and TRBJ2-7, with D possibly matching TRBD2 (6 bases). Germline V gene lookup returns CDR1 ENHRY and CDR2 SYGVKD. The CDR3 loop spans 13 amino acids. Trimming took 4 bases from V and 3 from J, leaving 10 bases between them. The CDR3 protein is CAISGGLIYEQYF. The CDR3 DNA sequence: TGTGCCATCAGTGGGGGACTCATCTACGAGCAGTACTTC.

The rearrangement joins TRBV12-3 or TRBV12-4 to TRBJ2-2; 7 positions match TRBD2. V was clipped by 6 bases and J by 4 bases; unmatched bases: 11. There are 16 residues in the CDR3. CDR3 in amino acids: CASSPGWGGPTGELFF. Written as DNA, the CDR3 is TGTGCCAGCAGCCCCGGGTGGGGAGGGCCCACCGGGGAGCTGTTTTTT.

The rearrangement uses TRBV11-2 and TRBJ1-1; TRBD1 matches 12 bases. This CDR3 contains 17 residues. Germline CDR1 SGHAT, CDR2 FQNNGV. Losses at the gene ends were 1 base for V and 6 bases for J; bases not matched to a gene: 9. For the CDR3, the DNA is TGTGCCAGCAGCTTAGCTCTGGGACAGGGGGCCCGCTCTGAAGCTTTCTTT. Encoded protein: CASSLALGQGARSEAFF.

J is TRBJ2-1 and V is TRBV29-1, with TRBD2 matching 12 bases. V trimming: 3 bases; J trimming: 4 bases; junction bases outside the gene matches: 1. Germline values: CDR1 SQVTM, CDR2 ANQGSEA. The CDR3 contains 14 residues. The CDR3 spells CSVELAGGYNEQFF. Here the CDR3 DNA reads TGCAGCGTTGAGCTAGCGGGAGGGTACAATGAGCAGTTCTTC.

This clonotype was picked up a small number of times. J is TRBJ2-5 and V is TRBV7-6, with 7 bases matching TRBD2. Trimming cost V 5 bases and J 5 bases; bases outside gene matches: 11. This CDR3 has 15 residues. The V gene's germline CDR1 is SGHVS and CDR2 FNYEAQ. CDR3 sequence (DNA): TGTGCCAGCAGCCCCCCGGCGGGAGTGGAGGAGACCCAGTACTTC. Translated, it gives CASSPPAGVEETQYF.

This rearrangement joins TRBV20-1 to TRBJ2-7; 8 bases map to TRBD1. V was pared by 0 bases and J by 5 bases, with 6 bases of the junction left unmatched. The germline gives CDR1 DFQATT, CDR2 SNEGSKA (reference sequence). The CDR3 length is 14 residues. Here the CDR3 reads CSARDRTGRNEQYF. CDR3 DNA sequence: TGCAGTGCTAGAGATCGGACAGGGCGGAACGAGCAGTACTTC.

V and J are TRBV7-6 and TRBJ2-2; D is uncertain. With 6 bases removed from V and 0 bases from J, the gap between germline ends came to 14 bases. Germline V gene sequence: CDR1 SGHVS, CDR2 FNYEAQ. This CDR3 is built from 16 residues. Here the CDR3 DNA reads TGTGCCAGCAGTCCGGTTGGAGTGGCGAACACCGGGGAGCTGTTTTTT. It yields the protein CASSPVGVANTGELFF.

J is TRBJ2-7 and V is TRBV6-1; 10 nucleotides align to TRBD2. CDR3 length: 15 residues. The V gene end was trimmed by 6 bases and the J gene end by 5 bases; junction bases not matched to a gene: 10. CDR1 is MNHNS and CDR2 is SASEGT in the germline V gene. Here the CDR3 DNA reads TGTGCCAGCAGACCAGCGGGAGGGCCTCGCGACGAGCAGTACTTC. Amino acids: CASRPAGGPRDEQYF.

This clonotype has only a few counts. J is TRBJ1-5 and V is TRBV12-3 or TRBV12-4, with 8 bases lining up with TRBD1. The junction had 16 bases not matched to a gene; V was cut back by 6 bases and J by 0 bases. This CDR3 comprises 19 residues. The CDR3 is CASSPGVGQGSYSNQPQHF. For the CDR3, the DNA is TGTGCCAGCAGCCCGGGGGTCGGACAGGGCTCTTATAGCAATCAGCCCCAGCATTTT.

The CDR3 nucleotides are TGTGCCAGCAGTAACCTTCCCCCCCATCACGGTCAGCCCCAGCATTTT. Its translation is CASSNLPPHHGQPQHF. This chain links TRBV27 with TRBJ1-5; D not certain. Germline CDR1 is MNHEY and CDR2 is SMNVEV (reference sequence). The CDR3 spans 16 residues. Trimming removed 5 bases from V and 6 bases from J, with 20 bases in between.

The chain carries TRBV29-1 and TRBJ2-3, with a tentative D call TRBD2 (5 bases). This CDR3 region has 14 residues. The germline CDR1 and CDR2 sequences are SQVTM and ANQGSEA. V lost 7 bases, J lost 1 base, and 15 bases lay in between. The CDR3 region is CSAGVGYGTDTQYF. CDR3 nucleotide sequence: TGCAGCGCCGGGGTGGGGTACGGCACAGATACGCAGTATTTT.

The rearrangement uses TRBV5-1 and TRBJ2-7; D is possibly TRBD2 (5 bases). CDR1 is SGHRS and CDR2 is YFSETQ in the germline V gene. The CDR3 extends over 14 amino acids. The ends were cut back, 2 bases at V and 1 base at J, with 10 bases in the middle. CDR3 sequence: CASSFSPGSYEQYF. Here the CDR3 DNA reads TGCGCCAGCAGCTTCAGCCCGGGGTCCTACGAGCAGTACTTC.

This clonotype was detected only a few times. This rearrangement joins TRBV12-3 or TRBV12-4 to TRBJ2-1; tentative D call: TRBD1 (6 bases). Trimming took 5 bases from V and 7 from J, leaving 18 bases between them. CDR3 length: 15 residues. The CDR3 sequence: CASSPTTAGANEQFF. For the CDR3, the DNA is TGTGCCAGCAGTCCTACGACGGCAGGGGCGAATGAGCAGTTCTTC.

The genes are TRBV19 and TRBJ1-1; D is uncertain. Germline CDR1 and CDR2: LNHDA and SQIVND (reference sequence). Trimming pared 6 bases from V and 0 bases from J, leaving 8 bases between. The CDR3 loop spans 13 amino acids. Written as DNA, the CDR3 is TGTGCCAGTAGCCCCTTCATGAACACTGAAGCTTTCTTT. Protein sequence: CASSPFMNTEAFF.

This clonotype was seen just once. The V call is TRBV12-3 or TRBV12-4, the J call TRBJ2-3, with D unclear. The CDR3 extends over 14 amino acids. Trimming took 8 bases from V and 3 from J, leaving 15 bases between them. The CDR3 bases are TGTGCCAGCCGGCCACGGCATGGGACAGATACGCAGTATTTT. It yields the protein CASRPRHGTDTQYF.

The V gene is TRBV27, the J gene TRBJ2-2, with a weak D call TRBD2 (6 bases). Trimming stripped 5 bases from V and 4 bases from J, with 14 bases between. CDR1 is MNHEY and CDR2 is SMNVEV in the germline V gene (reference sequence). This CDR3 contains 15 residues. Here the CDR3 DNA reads TGTGCCAGCAGTAAAACGGCCGGGGGCACCGGGGAGCTGTTTTTT. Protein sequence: CASSKTAGGTGELFF.

CDR3 in DNA: TGTGCCAGCAGCTTAGCGAGGGATCAGGATAGCACAGATACGCAGTATTTT. It yields the protein CASSLARDQDSTDTQYF. V usage is TRBV7-8 and J usage is TRBJ2-3; D may be TRBD2 (5 bases). The CDR3 extends over 17 amino acids. The V gene lost 0 bases and the J gene lost 0 bases, with 13 bases spanning the gap. Germline V gene data show CDR1 as SGHVS and CDR2 as FQNEAQ.

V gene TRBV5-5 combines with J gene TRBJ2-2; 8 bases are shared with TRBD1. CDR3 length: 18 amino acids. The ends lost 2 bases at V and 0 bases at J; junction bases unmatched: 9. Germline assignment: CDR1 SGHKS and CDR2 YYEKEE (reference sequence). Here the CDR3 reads CASSLGTGLLSNTGELFF. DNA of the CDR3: TGTGCCAGCAGCTTAGGGACAGGTTTACTCTCGAACACCGGGGAGCTGTTTTTT.

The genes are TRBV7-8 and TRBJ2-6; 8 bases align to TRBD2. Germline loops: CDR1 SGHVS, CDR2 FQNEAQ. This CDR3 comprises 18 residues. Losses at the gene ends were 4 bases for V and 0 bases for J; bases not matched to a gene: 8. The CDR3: CASSSRGGWSSGANVLTF. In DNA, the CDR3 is TGTGCCAGCAGCTCCCGGGGGGGTTGGAGCTCTGGGGCCAACGTCCTGACTTTC. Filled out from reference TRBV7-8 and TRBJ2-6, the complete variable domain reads GAGVSQSPRYKVAKRGQDVALRCDPISGHVSLFWYQQALGQGPEFLTYFQNEAQLDKSGLPSDRFFAERPEGSVSTLKIQRTQQEDSAVYLCASSSRGGWSSGANVLTFGAGSRLTVL.

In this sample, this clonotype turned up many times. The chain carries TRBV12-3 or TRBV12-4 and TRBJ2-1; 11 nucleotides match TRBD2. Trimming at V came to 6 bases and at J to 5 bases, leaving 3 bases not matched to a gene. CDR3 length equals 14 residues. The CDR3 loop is CASRPGLADNEQFF. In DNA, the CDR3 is TGTGCCAGCAGACCGGGACTAGCGGACAATGAGCAGTTCTTC.

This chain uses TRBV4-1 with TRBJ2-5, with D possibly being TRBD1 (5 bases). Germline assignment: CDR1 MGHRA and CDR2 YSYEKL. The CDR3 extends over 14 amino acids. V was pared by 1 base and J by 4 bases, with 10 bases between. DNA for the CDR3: TGCGCCAGCAGCCAAGCTTGGACATCAGAGACCCAGTACTTC. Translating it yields CASSQAWTSETQYF.

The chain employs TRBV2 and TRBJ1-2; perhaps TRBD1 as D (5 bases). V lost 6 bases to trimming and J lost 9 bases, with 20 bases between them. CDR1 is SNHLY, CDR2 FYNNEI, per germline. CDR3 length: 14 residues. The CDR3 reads CASRRGLPIISYTF. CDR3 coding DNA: TGTGCCAGCAGGCGGGGACTGCCAATTATTAGCTACACCTTC.

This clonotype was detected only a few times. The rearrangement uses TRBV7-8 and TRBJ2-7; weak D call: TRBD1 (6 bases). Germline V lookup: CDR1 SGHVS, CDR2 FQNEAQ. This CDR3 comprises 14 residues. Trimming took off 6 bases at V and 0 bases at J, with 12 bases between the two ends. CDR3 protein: CASRPTGSSYEQYF. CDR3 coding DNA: TGTGCCAGCAGACCGACAGGTAGCTCCTACGAGCAGTACTTC.

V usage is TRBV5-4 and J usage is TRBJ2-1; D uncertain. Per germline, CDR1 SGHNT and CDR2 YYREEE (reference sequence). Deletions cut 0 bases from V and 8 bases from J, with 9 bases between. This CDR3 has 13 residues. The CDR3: CASSLAQMDEQFF. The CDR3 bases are TGTGCCAGCAGCTTGGCACAGATGGATGAGCAGTTCTTC.

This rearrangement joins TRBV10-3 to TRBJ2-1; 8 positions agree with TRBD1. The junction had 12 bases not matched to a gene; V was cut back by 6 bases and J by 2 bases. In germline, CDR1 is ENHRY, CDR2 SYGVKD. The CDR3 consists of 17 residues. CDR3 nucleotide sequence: TGTGCCATCAGCGCAACAGGGGGACCCTTGACCTACAATGAGCAGTTCTTC. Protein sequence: CAISATGGPLTYNEQFF.

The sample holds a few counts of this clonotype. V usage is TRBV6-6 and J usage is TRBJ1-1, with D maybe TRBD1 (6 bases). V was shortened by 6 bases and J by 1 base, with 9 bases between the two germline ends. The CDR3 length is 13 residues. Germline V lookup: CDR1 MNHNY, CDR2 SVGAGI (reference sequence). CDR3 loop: CASRVQGNTEAFF. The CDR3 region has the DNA TGTGCCAGCAGAGTACAGGGGAACACTGAAGCTTTCTTT.

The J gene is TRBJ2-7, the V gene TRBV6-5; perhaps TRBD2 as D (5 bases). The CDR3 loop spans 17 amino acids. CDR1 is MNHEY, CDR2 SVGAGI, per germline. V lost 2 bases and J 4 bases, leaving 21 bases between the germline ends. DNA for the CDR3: TGTGCCAGCAGTTACCGGAGACCCCCTGCGGGCTCATACGAGCAGTACTTC. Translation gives CASSYRRPPAGSYEQYF.

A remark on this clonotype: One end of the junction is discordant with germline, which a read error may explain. CDR3 loop: CVTLELGGTGELFF. The CDR3 bases are TGCGTAACGTTGGAATTAGGGGGCACCGGGGAGCTGTTTTTT. The chain employs TRBV6-6 and TRBJ2-2, with a weak D call TRBD1 (6 bases). In germline, CDR1 is MNHNY, CDR2 SVGAGI (reference sequence). This CDR3 is built from 14 residues.